These 20 T cell receptor beta chains originate from one sample sequenced in a study of blood T cell repertoires in COVID-19. Generated by immunoSEQ multiplex PCR, the TCRdb table keeps only in-frame clones and is missing some. The table includes around 250,000 clones, around 89% detected once. The source material was PBMCs or T cells enriched from blood (not recorded which). Receptors originate from a woman younger than 45 with acute COVID-19.

CDR3 sequence: CASSQGTSGSTDTQYF. The CDR3 nucleotides are TGCGCCAGCAGCCAAGGGACTAGCGGAAGCACAGATACGCAGTATTTT. V is TRBV5-1 and J is TRBJ2-3; 11 bases align to TRBD2. Unmatched junction bases numbered 4, after V lost 4 bases and J lost 0 bases. In germline, CDR1 is SGHRS, CDR2 YFSETQ. This CDR3 contains 16 residues.

This clone was seen only a few times. This sequence joins TRBV15 and TRBJ2-7; D unclear. The CDR3 totals 15 residues. Germline loops: CDR1 LNHNV, CDR2 YYDKDF (reference sequence). The V gene lost 0 bases and the J gene lost 2 bases, with 11 bases spanning the gap. CDR3 nucleotide sequence: TGTGCCACCAGCAGAGACCCAGGTTCAACCTACGAGCAGTACTTC. Translated: CATSRDPGSTYEQYF.

The CDR3 spells CASSLSGQLSSGNTIYF. CDR3 in DNA: TGTGCCAGCAGTTTATCCGGACAGCTGAGCTCTGGAAACACCATATATTTT. The V gene is TRBV27, the J gene TRBJ1-3; weak D call: TRBD1 (6 bases). The germline V and J ends were trimmed by 0 bases and 0 bases, with 12 bases remaining between them. Per the germline V gene, CDR1 is MNHEY and CDR2 is SMNVEV (reference sequence). There are 17 residues in the CDR3.

The J gene is TRBJ2-3, the V gene TRBV5-6; TRBD2 agrees at 11 bases. V shed 5 bases, J shed 3 bases, and the junction held 5 bases outside the gene matches. The CDR3 loop spans 15 amino acids. Germline CDR1 is SGHDT and CDR2 is YYEEEE. DNA for the CDR3: TGTGCCAGCAGTCTGACTAGCGGGAATACAGATACGCAGTATTTT. It encodes CASSLTSGNTDTQYF.

The chain employs TRBV10-3 and TRBJ1-1; 7 bases line up with TRBD1. Germline CDR1 ENHRY, CDR2 SYGVKD. This CDR3 region has 12 residues. J gave up 11 bases and V 3 bases, and 6 bases lay outside the gene matches. CDR3 residues: CAISDTGTAAFF. In DNA, the CDR3 is TGTGCCATCAGTGACACCGGGACAGCGGCTTTCTTT.

This chain connects TRBV10-1 to TRBJ1-6, with no clear D. The length of the CDR3 is 16 residues. The germline V gene encodes CDR1 WNHNN and CDR2 SYGVQD (reference sequence). V was cut by 0 bases and J by 9 bases, with 15 bases left in between. CDR3 in amino acids: CASSESIRVSVSPLHF. The CDR3 DNA is TGCGCCAGCAGTGAGTCGATACGGGTATCGGTTTCACCCCTCCACTTT.

The chain uses TRBV28 and TRBJ2-1; 11 nucleotides agree with TRBD1. With V trimmed by 5 bases and J by 8 bases, 11 bases remained unmatched. CDR3 size: 16 residues. Germline CDR1 and CDR2: MDHEN and SYDVKM. DNA for the CDR3: TGTGCCAGCAGTCTGGGGGGTGGACAGGGGGCGCATGAGCAGTTCTTC. Residues: CASSLGGGQGAHEQFF.

V usage is TRBV7-2 and J usage is TRBJ2-1, with TRBD2 matching 9 bases. The CDR3 covers 17 residues. V gave up 3 bases and J gave up 8 bases; unmatched junction bases: 14. Germline V gives CDR1 SGHTA, CDR2 FQGNSA. Here the CDR3 reads CASSLLKTSGLADEQFF. For the CDR3, the DNA is TGTGCCAGCAGCTTGTTGAAAACTAGCGGGCTTGCCGATGAGCAGTTCTTC.

For the CDR3, the DNA is TGTGCCAGCAGCCAAGGAAGGGGCGAAGTTAACACCGGGGAGCTGTTTTTT. Amino acid sequence: CASSQGRGEVNTGELFF. This chain links TRBV3-1 (or the pseudogene TRBV3-2) with TRBJ2-2; possible D gene TRBD1, 5 bases. Trimming shortened V by 1 base and J by 2 bases, and 14 bases separated the two germline ends. The CDR3 sequence is 17 residues long. Germline-derived CDR1 and CDR2 are LGHDT and YNNKEL (reference sequence).

The V gene is TRBV28, the J gene TRBJ2-7; TRBD2 matches 8 bases. The J segment lost 3 bases and the V segment lost 6 bases, leaving 7 bases of the junction unmatched. The CDR3 is 14 amino acids. Per germline, CDR1 MDHEN and CDR2 SYDVKM. For the CDR3, the DNA is TGTGCCAGCAGGCCAGCGGGAGTAGTCTACGAGCAGTACTTC. Its translation is CASRPAGVVYEQYF.

This clone was counted once. The chain links TRBV11-3 to TRBJ1-1, with TRBD1 matching 7 bases. Germline CDR1 SGHNT, CDR2 YENEEA. J gave up 3 bases and V 6 bases, and 4 bases lay outside the gene matches. The CDR3 loop spans 13 amino acids. The DNA of the CDR3 is TGTGCCAGCAGTGAACAGGGGTACACTGAAGCTTTCTTT. Amino acids: CASSEQGYTEAFF.

For this clone: Other DNA sequences in this specimen translate into the identical CDR3. V is TRBV5-1 and J is TRBJ2-7; no firm D call. V was clipped by 3 bases and J by 2 bases, with 3 bases between them. The CDR3 spans 11 residues. The germline CDR1 and CDR2 sequences are SGHRS and YFSETQ. The CDR3 loop is CASSSTYEQYF. The CDR3 DNA is TGCGCCAGCAGCTCCACCTACGAGCAGTACTTC.

V and J are TRBV5-1 and TRBJ2-7; TRBD1 matches 7 bases. Looked up from germline, CDR1 is SGHRS and CDR2 is YFSETQ. The length of the CDR3 is 13 residues. Trimming removed 0 bases from V and 5 bases from J; junction bases left unmatched: 2. The CDR3 DNA sequence: TGCGCCAGCAGCTTGGGACAGGGAGACGAGCAGTACTTC. Translation gives CASSLGQGDEQYF. Filled out from reference TRBV5-1 and TRBJ2-7, the complete variable domain reads KAGVTQTPRYLIKTRGQQVTLSCSPISGHRSVSWYQQTPGQGLQFLFEYFSETQRNKGNFPGRFSGRQFSNSRSEMNVSTLELGDSALYLCASSLGQGDEQYFGPGTRLTVT.

V usage is TRBV6-5 and J usage is TRBJ2-1; 11 bases align to TRBD2. The V and J ends lost 4 bases and 8 bases, in that order; junction bases with no gene match: 7. CDR1 MNHEY and CDR2 SVGAGI come from the germline V gene. CDR3 length: 15 amino acids. DNA of the CDR3: TGTGCCAGCAGTTCCTTAGCGGGAGGGCCTGATGAGCAGTTCTTC. This codes for CASSSLAGGPDEQFF.

This chain uses TRBV29-1 with TRBJ2-1; D is undetermined. This CDR3 contains 11 residues. Trimming cost V 4 bases and J 8 bases, with 9 bases left between them. The germline CDR1 and CDR2 sequences are SQVTM and ANQGSEA. CDR3 protein: CSVVRVDEQFF. Here the CDR3 DNA reads TGCAGCGTTGTTCGAGTAGATGAGCAGTTCTTC.

V gene TRBV6-5 combines with J gene TRBJ2-7; TRBD1 is a possible D gene (5 bases). With 7 bases removed from V and 1 base from J, the gap between germline ends came to 5 bases. Germline assignment: CDR1 MNHEY and CDR2 SVGAGI. The CDR3 spans 11 residues. The CDR3, as DNA: TGTGCCAGCAAGGGGTCCTACGAGCAGTACTTC. Its protein product is CASKGSYEQYF.

V and J are TRBV28 and TRBJ2-7, with TRBD1 matching over 9 bases. Trimming at V came to 6 bases and at J to 7 bases, leaving 7 bases not matched to a gene. The CDR3 runs to 13 residues. Germline CDR1 reads MDHEN; CDR2 reads SYDVKM. The CDR3 DNA sequence: TGTGCCAGCAGAACAGGGGGCTGGTTAGAGCAGTACTTC. This translates into CASRTGGWLEQYF. Together with reference TRBV28 and TRBJ2-7, the CDR3 gives the full variable domain: DVKVTQSSRYLVKRTGEKVFLECVQDMDHENMFWYRQDPGLGLRLIYFSYDVKMKEKGDIPEGYSVSREKKERFSLILESASTNQTSMYLCASRTGGWLEQYFGPGTRLTVT.

The V gene is TRBV11-2, the J gene TRBJ2-5, with D possibly matching TRBD1 (5 bases). The V gene lost 4 bases and the J gene lost 2 bases, with 14 bases spanning the gap. Germline V CDR1 and CDR2: SGHAT, FQNNGV. This CDR3 contains 15 residues. The CDR3 reads CASSWRETAQETQYF. The DNA of the CDR3 is TGTGCCAGCAGCTGGAGAGAGACAGCACAAGAGACCCAGTACTTC. Drawing the rest from reference TRBV11-2 and TRBJ2-5, the complete variable domain is EAGVAQSPRYKIIEKRQSVAFWCNPISGHATLYWYQQILGQGPKLLIQFQNNGVVDDSQLPKDRFSAERLKGVDSTLKIQPAKLEDSAVYLCASSWRETAQETQYFGPGTRLLVL.

The V and J genes are TRBV7-2 and TRBJ1-1; a possible D gene is TRBD1 (6 bases). Trimming stripped 4 bases from V and 7 bases from J, with 13 bases between. CDR3 length: 13 residues. CDR1 and CDR2 (germline): SGHTA, FQGNSA. The CDR3 sequence is CASSSQWTDEAFF. CDR3 sequence (DNA): TGTGCCAGCAGCTCCCAATGGACAGATGAAGCTTTCTTT. The full variable domain, its missing parts supplied by reference TRBV7-2 and TRBJ1-1, is GAGVSQSPSNKVTEKGKDVELRCDPISGHTALYWYRQSLGQGLEFLIYFQGNSAPDKSGLPSDRFSAERTGGSVSTLTIQRTQQEDSAVYLCASSSQWTDEAFFGQGTRLTVV.

The genes are TRBV9 and TRBJ2-1; 8 nucleotides agree with TRBD2. This CDR3 has 16 amino acids. Germline V gene lookup returns CDR1 SGDLS and CDR2 YYNGEE. Trimming took 3 bases from V and 0 from J; bases not matched to a gene: 5. CDR3 sequence: CASSAGLAVSYNEQFF. Here the CDR3 DNA reads TGTGCCAGCAGCGCCGGACTAGCCGTCTCCTACAATGAGCAGTTCTTC.